This is a list of T cell receptor beta chains from one sample in a study of T cell responses to AZD1222 COVID-19 vaccine. Assay: immunoSEQ multiplex PCR; the TCRdb copy retains only in-frame clones and omits some. This table has fewer than 130,000 clones, nearly 90% appearing once. Source: peripheral blood, taken on day 0 of AZD1222 vaccination. The receptors derive from an adult in good health. Both conserved end residues are part of each CDR3. Each record gives: clone size, J gene, D gene, V gene, CDR3 protein, CDR3 DNA. D genes are given only for firm matches. The size entry is marked missing in some rows and otherwise reads once, few, many or a size class.

size: NA
J: TRBJ2-5
D: NA
V: TRBV20-1
CDR3: CSASEQETQYF
DNA: TGCAGTGCTAGCGAGCAAGAGACCCAGTACTTC

size: NA
J: TRBJ2-3
D: NA
V: TRBV2
CDR3: CASSDLDLRTDTQYF
DNA: TGTGCCAGCAGTGATCTGGACTTACGCACAGATACGCAGTATTTT

size: NA
J: TRBJ1-2
D: NA
V: TRBV5-8
CDR3: CASRFRGSYGYTF
DNA: TGTGCCAGCCGTTTCCGCGGCTCTTATGGCTACACCTTC

size: few
J: TRBJ2-5
D: NA
V: TRBV29-1
CDR3: CSVEEGQGYYETQYF
DNA: TGCAGCGTTGAAGAGGGGCAGGGTTATTACGAGACCCAGTACTTC

size: NA
J: TRBJ1-4
D: NA
V: TRBV19
CDR3: CASSENDPYTATNEKLFF
DNA: TGTGCCAGTAGTGAAAACGATCCGTATACAGCAACTAATGAAAAACTGTTTTTT

size: NA
J: TRBJ2-1
D: NA
V: TRBV7-2
CDR3: CASSLGIEGNEQFF
DNA: TGTGCCAGCAGCTTAGGAATCGAGGGCAATGAGCAGTTCTTC

size: NA
J: TRBJ2-5
D: TRBD2
V: TRBV5-5
CDR3: CASSPIAGGTQETQYF
DNA: TGTGCCAGCAGCCCTATAGCGGGGGGTACACAAGAGACCCAGTACTTC

size: NA
J: TRBJ1-3
D: NA
V: TRBV2
CDR3: CASTRQVSGNTIYF
DNA: TGTGCCAGTACCAGACAGGTCTCTGGAAACACCATATATTTT

size: NA
J: TRBJ2-7
D: NA
V: TRBV11-1
CDR3: CASSLSRAGNEQYF
DNA: TGTGCCAGCAGCTTATCCAGGGCGGGCAACGAGCAGTACTTC

size: NA
J: TRBJ1-3
D: TRBD1
V: TRBV7-2
CDR3: CASSQQGVGGNTIYF
DNA: TGTGCCAGCAGCCAACAGGGGGTAGGGGGAAACACCATATATTTT

size: NA
J: TRBJ1-3
D: TRBD1
V: TRBV7-2
CDR3: CASSLTGVSSGNTIYF
DNA: TGTGCCAGCAGCTTGACAGGGGTTAGCTCTGGAAACACCATATATTTT

size: NA
J: TRBJ2-1
D: NA
V: TRBV28
CDR3: CASSRSSFNEQFF
DNA: TGTGCCAGCAGCCGTTCCTCCTTCAATGAGCAGTTCTTC

size: many
J: TRBJ1-1
D: NA
V: TRBV28
CDR3: CASSLIGRVEAFF
DNA: TGTGCCAGCAGTTTAATAGGCAGGGTTGAAGCTTTCTTT

size: once
J: TRBJ1-4
D: NA
V: TRBV28
CDR3: CASSLPLRSTNEKLFF
DNA: TGTGCCAGCAGTTTACCACTGAGATCAACTAATGAAAAACTGTTTTTT

size: NA
J: TRBJ2-1
D: TRBD2
V: TRBV10-2
CDR3: CASSELEREGRLFF
DNA: TGCGCCAGCAGTGAGTTGGAGCGGGAGGGCCGTTTGTTCTTC

size: NA
J: TRBJ2-7
D: TRBD2
V: TRBV27
CDR3: CASPGASGSLDEQYF
DNA: TGTGCCAGCCCAGGGGCTAGCGGGAGTTTAGACGAGCAGTACTTC

size: NA
J: TRBJ2-6
D: NA
V: TRBV19
CDR3: CASSIFGTSSSGANVLTF
DNA: TGTGCCAGTAGTATATTTGGGACATCGAGCTCTGGGGCCAACGTCCTGACTTTC

size: NA
J: TRBJ1-3
D: NA
V: TRBV28
CDR3: CASRRSGNTIYF
DNA: TGTGCCAGCAGGAGATCTGGAAACACCATATATTTT

size: NA
J: TRBJ1-2
D: TRBD1
V: TRBV9
CDR3: CASRDRGNGYTF
DNA: TGTGCCAGCCGGGACAGGGGGAATGGCTACACCTTC

size: NA
J: TRBJ2-3
D: TRBD2
V: TRBV24-1
CDR3: CATSDRRGLAGGKDTQYF
DNA: TGTGCCACCAGTGACCGTAGGGGACTAGCGGGGGGGAAAGATACGCAGTATTTT

size: NA
J: TRBJ1-1
D: TRBD1
V: TRBV28
CDR3: CASNTGPRGTEAFF
DNA: TGTGCCAGCAACACCGGACCCAGGGGGACTGAAGCTTTCTTT

size: NA
J: TRBJ2-7
D: NA
V: TRBV19
CDR3: CASSRVGGPYEQYF
DNA: TGTGCCAGTAGCCGGGTCGGGGGTCCCTACGAGCAGTACTTC

size: NA
J: TRBJ1-5
D: NA
V: TRBV19
CDR3: CASSIDPTGLRNQPQHF
DNA: TGTGCCAGTAGTATAGATCCGACGGGTTTGCGGAATCAGCCCCAGCATTTT

size: NA
J: TRBJ1-5
D: NA
V: TRBV2
CDR3: CASRGRAHSNQPQHF
DNA: TGTGCCAGCAGGGGCAGGGCTCATAGCAATCAGCCCCAGCATTTT

size: few
J: TRBJ2-6
D: TRBD1
V: TRBV6-4
CDR3: CASSESTGDGANVLTF
DNA: TGTGCCAGCAGTGAGTCCACAGGGGACGGGGCCAACGTCCTGACTTTC

size: NA
J: TRBJ2-7
D: TRBD2
V: TRBV19
CDR3: CASTLTSGSYEQYF
DNA: TGTGCCAGTACCCTGACTAGCGGCTCCTACGAGCAGTACTTC

size: NA
J: TRBJ2-7
D: NA
V: TRBV7-3
CDR3: CASRAESPFYEQYF
DNA: TGTGCCAGCAGAGCGGAGTCCCCCTTTTACGAGCAGTACTTC

size: NA
J: TRBJ1-1
D: TRBD1
V: TRBV28
CDR3: CASSLMRTGVAEAFF
DNA: TGTGCCAGCAGTCTAATGAGGACAGGGGTCGCTGAAGCTTTCTTT

size: NA
J: TRBJ2-7
D: TRBD2
V: TRBV14
CDR3: CASSPWGTNYEQYF
DNA: TGTGCCAGCAGCCCCTGGGGGACTAACTACGAGCAGTACTTC

size: NA
J: TRBJ1-1
D: NA
V: TRBV19
CDR3: CASSMGGFGTEAFF
DNA: TGTGCCAGTAGTATGGGGGGATTTGGAACTGAAGCTTTCTTT

size: NA
J: TRBJ2-5
D: TRBD2
V: TRBV9
CDR3: CASSQAPGLADQETQYF
DNA: TGTGCCAGCAGCCAAGCCCCGGGACTAGCGGACCAAGAGACCCAGTACTTC

size: NA
J: TRBJ2-1
D: TRBD2
V: TRBV2
CDR3: CALKGAGGSNEQFF
DNA: TGTGCCCTCAAGGGAGCGGGGGGGAGTAATGAGCAGTTCTTC

size: few
J: TRBJ1-5
D: NA
V: TRBV6-5
CDR3: CASSLSGNGQPQHF
DNA: TGTGCCAGCAGTTTGTCGGGGAATGGACAGCCCCAGCATTTT

size: NA
J: TRBJ1-5
D: NA
V: TRBV7-2
CDR3: CASSLTRDSNQPQHF
DNA: TGTGCCAGCAGCCTCACGAGGGATAGCAATCAGCCCCAGCATTTT

size: NA
J: TRBJ2-1
D: TRBD2
V: TRBV18
CDR3: CASSPGSGSLYNEQFF
DNA: TGTGCCAGCTCACCGGGAAGCGGGAGTCTCTACAATGAGCAGTTCTTC

size: NA
J: TRBJ1-4
D: NA
V: TRBV6-2/TRBV6-3
CDR3: CASSTPRGTNEKLFF
DNA: TGTGCCAGCAGCACCCCCCGGGGAACTAATGAAAAACTGTTTTTT

size: NA
J: TRBJ2-1
D: TRBD2
V: TRBV9
CDR3: CASSAGRLAGRLNEQFF
DNA: TGTGCCAGCAGCGCTGGCAGACTAGCGGGTAGGCTCAATGAGCAGTTCTTC

size: NA
J: TRBJ1-5
D: TRBD1
V: TRBV6-6
CDR3: CASSGTGGNQPQHF
DNA: TGTGCCAGCAGTGGGACAGGGGGCAATCAGCCCCAGCATTTT

size: once
J: TRBJ1-5
D: NA
V: TRBV27
CDR3: CASSSSTRNQPQHF
DNA: TGTGCCAGCAGTTCCTCCACCCGCAATCAGCCCCAGCATTTT

size: NA
J: TRBJ2-5
D: TRBD2
V: TRBV5-1
CDR3: CASSFDGRAVETQYF
DNA: TGCGCCAGCAGCTTTGACGGGAGGGCCGTAGAGACCCAGTACTTC

size: NA
J: TRBJ2-1
D: NA
V: TRBV7-2
CDR3: CASSLVGGSYNEQFF
DNA: TGTGCCAGCAGCTTAGTGGGGGGCTCCTACAATGAGCAGTTCTTC

size: NA
J: TRBJ2-6
D: NA
V: TRBV6-1
CDR3: CASSEARQPSGANVLTF
DNA: TGTGCCAGCAGTGAAGCGCGACAGCCCTCTGGGGCCAACGTCCTGACTTTC

size: NA
J: TRBJ2-7
D: TRBD2
V: TRBV3-1/TRBV3-2
CDR3: CASRSASGRSEQYF
DNA: TGTGCCAGCCGATCAGCTAGCGGGCGGTCCGAGCAGTACTTC

size: NA
J: TRBJ1-2
D: TRBD1
V: TRBV19
CDR3: CASTLPGTGIGYTF
DNA: TGTGCCAGTACCCTTCCCGGGACAGGGATTGGCTACACCTTC

size: NA
J: TRBJ2-2
D: TRBD1
V: TRBV7-2
CDR3: CASSLGPTGVNTGELFF
DNA: TGTGCCAGCAGCTTAGGCCCCACAGGGGTGAACACCGGGGAGCTGTTTTTT

size: NA
J: TRBJ2-5
D: NA
V: TRBV5-4
CDR3: CASSLGLGEETQYF
DNA: TGTGCCAGCAGCCTGGGCTTAGGGGAAGAGACCCAGTACTTC

size: NA
J: TRBJ1-1
D: TRBD1
V: TRBV5-6
CDR3: CASSALGQWNTEAFF
DNA: TGTGCCAGCAGCGCATTGGGACAGTGGAACACTGAAGCTTTCTTT

size: few
J: TRBJ1-6
D: NA
V: TRBV6-2/TRBV6-3
CDR3: CASSYRAGGYNSPLHF
DNA: TGTGCCAGCAGTTACAGGGCAGGCGGATATAATTCACCCCTCCACTTT

size: NA
J: TRBJ2-2
D: TRBD1
V: TRBV6-4
CDR3: CASREGQGGTGELFF
DNA: TGTGCCAGCAGAGAGGGACAGGGGGGCACCGGGGAGCTGTTTTTT

size: NA
J: TRBJ1-6
D: TRBD1
V: TRBV7-9
CDR3: CASSTSTGAGNSPLHF
DNA: TGTGCCAGCAGCACCTCGACAGGGGCAGGGAATTCACCCCTCCACTTT

size: NA
J: TRBJ2-4
D: NA
V: TRBV2
CDR3: CASIPNSGGKNIQYF
DNA: TGTGCCAGCATCCCGAATTCCGGGGGAAAAAACATTCAGTACTTC

size: few
J: TRBJ2-2
D: NA
V: TRBV5-1
CDR3: CASSLGGGSNTGELFF
DNA: TGCGCCAGCAGCTTGGGAGGAGGGAGTAACACCGGGGAGCTGTTTTTT

size: few
J: TRBJ1-1
D: TRBD1
V: TRBV2
CDR3: CASSLDRHTEAFF
DNA: TGTGCCAGCAGCCTGGACAGGCACACTGAAGCTTTCTTT

size: NA
J: TRBJ2-1
D: NA
V: TRBV18
CDR3: CASSRSNAPYYNEQFF
DNA: TGTGCCAGCTCAAGGAGTAACGCCCCCTACTACAATGAGCAGTTCTTC

size: few
J: TRBJ1-1
D: TRBD1
V: TRBV19
CDR3: CASSTRPDRGTEAFF
DNA: TGTGCCAGTAGTACCAGACCGGACAGGGGAACTGAAGCTTTCTTT

size: NA
J: TRBJ1-3
D: TRBD1
V: TRBV11-3
CDR3: CASSLDGMKQGSRGDTIYF
DNA: TGTGCCAGCAGCTTAGATGGCATGAAACAGGGGTCCCGGGGAGACACCATATATTTT

size: NA
J: TRBJ2-1
D: NA
V: TRBV3-1/TRBV3-2
CDR3: CASSQVYEQFF
DNA: TGTGCCAGCAGCCAAGTCTATGAGCAGTTCTTC

size: NA
J: TRBJ2-7
D: NA
V: TRBV9
CDR3: CASSVGQEPYEQYF
DNA: TGTGCCAGCAGCGTAGGGCAGGAACCCTACGAGCAGTACTTC

size: NA
J: TRBJ2-3
D: NA
V: TRBV28
CDR3: CASSHTDTQYF
DNA: TGTGCCAGCAGTCACACAGATACGCAGTATTTT

size: once
J: TRBJ2-7
D: NA
V: TRBV4-1
CDR3: CASSQVPRVPYEQYF
DNA: TGCGCCAGCAGCCAAGTCCCACGGGTCCCCTACGAGCAGTACTTC